The text below deals with one T cell receptor (beta chain). Its antigen is undetermined. This sample stems from a study of cytomegalovirus exposure and HLA in healthy donors. The CDR3 has 13 amino acids. V trimming: 4 bases; J trimming: 6 bases; junction bases outside the gene matches: 4. Germline CDR1 and CDR2: SGHTA and FQGNSA. The PCR used 60 Vbeta and 13 Jbeta primers. Measured with immunoSEQ multiplex PCR; TCRdb has only the in-frame clones, and not every one. The table lists under 200,000 clones, 60% to 80% of them singletons. General study results and limits: By HLA locus, TCR association rates varied in a later analysis, with DRB1 showing the most and HLA-C the fewest.

The rearrangement uses TRBV7-2 and TRBJ1-1; 8 nucleotides align to TRBD1. Material: PBMCs. This clonotype was sampled from a man aged 45-65 years in good health and CMV-seropositive. The CDR3 is CASSWTGTAEAFF. In DNA form, the CDR3 reads TGTGCCAGCAGCTGGACAGGGACCGCTGAAGCTTTCTTT.